This T cell receptor beta chain was observed in a study of blood T cell repertoires in COVID-19. Some clones are missing from TCRdb's copy, which holds only in-frame ones; the method was immunoSEQ multiplex PCR. The data show around 300,000 clones, over 75% seen once. Trimming cost V 0 bases and J 0 bases, with 16 bases left between them. Germline values: CDR1 SGDLS, CDR2 YYNGEE. The CDR3 covers 18 residues. Source material: PBMCs or T cells enriched from blood (not recorded which). V and J are TRBV9 and TRBJ1-3; tentative D call: TRBD1 (5 bases). The receptor's source is a man under 40 who had recovered from COVID-19. The CDR3 DNA reads TGTGCCAGCAGCGTAGCGGGGGACGTCAGGTTCTCTGGAAACACCATATATTTT. Protein sequence: CASSVAGDVRFSGNTIYF.